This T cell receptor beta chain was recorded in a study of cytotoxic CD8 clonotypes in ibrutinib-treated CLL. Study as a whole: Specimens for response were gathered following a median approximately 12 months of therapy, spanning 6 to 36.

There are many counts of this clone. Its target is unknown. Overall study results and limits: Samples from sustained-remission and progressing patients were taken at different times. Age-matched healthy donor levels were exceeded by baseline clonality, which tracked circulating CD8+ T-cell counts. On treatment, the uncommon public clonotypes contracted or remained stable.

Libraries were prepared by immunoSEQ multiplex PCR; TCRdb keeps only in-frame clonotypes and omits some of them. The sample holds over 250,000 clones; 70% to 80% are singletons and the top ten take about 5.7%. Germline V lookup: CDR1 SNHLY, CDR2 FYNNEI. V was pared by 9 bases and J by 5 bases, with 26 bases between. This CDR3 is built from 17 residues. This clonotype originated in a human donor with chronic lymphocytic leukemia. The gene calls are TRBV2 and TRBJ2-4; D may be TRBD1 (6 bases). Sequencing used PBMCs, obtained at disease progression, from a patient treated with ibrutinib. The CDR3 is CASRPPLGDIGENIQYF. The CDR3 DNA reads TGTGCCAGTCGACCGCCCCTTGGGGACATCGGGGAAAACATTCAGTACTTC.